This T cell receptor (beta chain) was retrieved from a study of T cell responses to AZD1222 COVID-19 vaccine. Study conclusions and caveats: Repertoire sampling was restricted to post-peak T cell response timepoints. Donor demographics were predominantly white British with a female majority; clonal diversity may be underestimated. Only a handful of AZD1222 recipients tested seropositive at baseline. Two AZD1222 doses significantly raised spike-specific TCR breadth and depth over controls.

Details on this clone: Its antigen is as yet unknown.

Profiled with immunoSEQ multiplex PCR; TCRdb holds only in-frame clones, not every one. Among 95,000 to 100,000 clones listed, about 86% were seen once. Germline lookup yields CDR1 SGHRS and CDR2 YFSETQ. The CDR3 sequence is 14 residues long. Trimming removed 0 bases from V and 4 bases from J, with 8 bases in between. This receptor was taken from an adult in good health. This specimen consisted of peripheral blood, obtained on day 0 of AZD1222 vaccination. The genes are TRBV5-1 and TRBJ1-3; a weak D match, TRBD1 (6 bases). The DNA of the CDR3 is TGCGCCAGCAGCTTGGCAGGGGAAGGAAACACCATATATTTT. Protein product: CASSLAGEGNTIYF.